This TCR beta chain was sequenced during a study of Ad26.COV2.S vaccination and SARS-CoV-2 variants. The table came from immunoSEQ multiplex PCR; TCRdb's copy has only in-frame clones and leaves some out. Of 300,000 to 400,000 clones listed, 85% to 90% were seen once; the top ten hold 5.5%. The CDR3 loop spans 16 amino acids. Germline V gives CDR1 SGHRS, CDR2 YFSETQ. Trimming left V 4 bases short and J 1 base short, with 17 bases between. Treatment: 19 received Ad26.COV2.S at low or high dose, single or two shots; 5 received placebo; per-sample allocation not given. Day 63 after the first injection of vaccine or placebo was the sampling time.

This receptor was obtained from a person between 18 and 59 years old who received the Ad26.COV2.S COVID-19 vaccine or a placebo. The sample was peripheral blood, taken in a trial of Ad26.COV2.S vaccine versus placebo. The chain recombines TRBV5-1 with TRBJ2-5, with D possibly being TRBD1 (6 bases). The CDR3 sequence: CASSLPTGGLQETQYF. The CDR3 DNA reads TGCGCCAGCAGCCTCCCGACAGGTGGCCTCCAAGAGACCCAGTACTTC.